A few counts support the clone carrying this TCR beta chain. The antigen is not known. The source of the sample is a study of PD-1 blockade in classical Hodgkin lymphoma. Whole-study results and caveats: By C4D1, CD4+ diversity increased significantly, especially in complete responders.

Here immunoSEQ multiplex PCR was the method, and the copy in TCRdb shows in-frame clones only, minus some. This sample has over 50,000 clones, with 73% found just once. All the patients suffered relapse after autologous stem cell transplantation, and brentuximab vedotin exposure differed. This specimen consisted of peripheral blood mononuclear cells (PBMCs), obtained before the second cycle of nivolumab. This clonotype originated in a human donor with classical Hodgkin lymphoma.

CDR3 sequence: CASSLASGVGNYGYTF. The CDR3 DNA is TGTGCCAGCAGCTTAGCCTCAGGGGTAGGGAACTATGGCTACACCTTC. The rearrangement joins TRBV7-9 to TRBJ1-2; D perhaps matches TRBD1 (6 bases). Germline loops: CDR1 SEHNR, CDR2 FQNEAQ (reference sequence). Trimming shortened V by 0 bases and J by 2 bases, and 13 bases separated the two germline ends. The CDR3 extends over 16 amino acids.